Sequencing of this TCR beta chain was carried out in a study of OX40 agonist ivuxolimab in advanced cancers. The overall study: With ivuxolimab, an agonistic anti-OX40 (CD134) antibody, patients were treated. Patients received intravenous ivuxolimab every 2 weeks at 0.01 to 10 mg/kg. Partial responses were achieved by three patients, one with hepatocellular carcinoma and two with cutaneous melanoma.

Trimming left V 9 bases short and J 0 bases short, with 16 bases between. There are 15 residues in the CDR3. Germline CDR1 reads SNHLY; CDR2 reads FYNNEI. The protocol was immunoSEQ multiplex PCR, while the TCRdb copy is restricted to in-frame clones and leaves out a portion. The sample consists of over 50,000 clones, over 80% of them appearing once. This TCR came from an adult with an advanced solid tumor such as melanoma, head and neck, liver or kidney cancer. The chain couples TRBV2 to TRBJ2-3; D possibly corresponds to TRBD2 (5 bases). The sample was CD4+ or CD8+ T cells sorted from blood, taken in a trial of the OX40 agonist ivuxolimab. CDR3 residues: CASRQGRASTDTQYF. The CDR3 DNA reads TGTGCCAGTAGACAAGGGCGGGCGAGCACAGATACGCAGTATTTT.